The 18 T cell receptor beta chains presented below share a single source sample, sequenced in a study of read filtering for tumor transcriptome and immune sequencing. Molecular barcoded adaptors covering alpha/delta and beta/gamma chains were used on 400 to 450 ng RNA. TCRdb re-derived calls from the reads in MiXCR, one entry per CDR3 protein. The sample has about 90,000 distinct CDR3 sequences, 12% seen once; the top ten hold 15%. Sequencing input: a population of CD138-negative cells sorted from bone marrow. The receptors were sampled from a donor aged 40 or over with multiple myeloma.

This clonotype was observed at least ten times. This chain links TRBV7-2 with TRBJ1-1; perhaps TRBD1 as D (5 bases). Trimming stripped 6 bases from V and 4 bases from J, with 18 bases between. The CDR3 is 15 amino acids. Germline CDR1 SGHTA, CDR2 FQGNSA. The CDR3 sequence is CASSVDPGLTTEAFF. In nucleotides, the CDR3 is TGTGCCAGCAGTGTTGATCCAGGGTTAACCACTGAAGCTTTCTTT.

This clonotype was picked up many times. The chain carries TRBV7-9 and TRBJ1-1; D possibly corresponds to TRBD1 (5 bases). Germline lookup yields CDR1 SEHNR and CDR2 FQNEAQ (reference sequence). Between the trimmed V and J ends, which lost 3 bases and 4 bases, there was a span of 9 bases. The CDR3 is 13 residues long. The CDR3 is CASSFGGGTEAFF. For the CDR3, the DNA is TGTGCCAGCAGCTTCGGGGGGGGCACTGAAGCTTTCTTT.

About this clonotype itself: A much larger clone is a single base away; this may be a read error. The chain recombines TRBV28 with TRBJ2-2; 10 bases agree with TRBD1. The CDR3 contains 16 residues. Germline V gene sequence: CDR1 MDHEN, CDR2 SYDVKM. CDR3 coding DNA: TGTGCCAGCAGTGATCAGGGACAGGGGAATACCGGGGAGCTGCTTTTT. Amino acids: CASSDQGQGNTGELLF.

This clonotype was picked up many times. The rearrangement joins TRBV29-1 to TRBJ1-4; D not certain. The V and J ends lost 6 bases and 4 bases respectively, with 15 bases between them. Germline V gene lookup returns CDR1 SQVTM and CDR2 ANQGSEA. CDR3 length: 14 residues. The CDR3 nucleotides read TGCAGCGTCCTATCGGCACCCGATAATGAAAAACTGTTTTTT. Amino acids: CSVLSAPDNEKLFF.

This clonotype was observed many times. The chain uses TRBV7-3 and TRBJ2-5; D gene uncertain. The CDR3 has 13 residues. Trimming removed 5 bases from V and 0 bases from J, with 7 bases in between. The germline V gene has CDR1 SGHTA and CDR2 FQGTGA. The CDR3 DNA reads TGTGCCAGCAGCCCCTCGTACCAAGAGACCCAGTACTTC. Amino acids: CASSPSYQETQYF.

This clonotype was seen at least ten times. The chain combines TRBV19 with TRBJ2-7; D is ambiguous. The CDR3 sequence is 15 residues long. Germline-derived CDR1 and CDR2 are LNHDA and SQIVND (reference sequence). Trimming cost V 3 bases and J 1 base, with 13 bases left between them. This CDR3 reads CASSMGRATSYEQYF. The DNA for the CDR3 is TGTGCCAGTAGTATGGGCCGGGCGACGTCCTACGAGCAGTACTTC.

The chain employs TRBV20-1 and TRBJ1-1, with D perhaps TRBD1 (6 bases). Germline CDR1 DFQATT, CDR2 SNEGSKA (reference sequence). The length of the CDR3 is 14 residues. Trimming took off 0 bases at V and 5 bases at J, with 13 bases between the two ends. This CDR3 is CSARDLRGGTEAFF. In nucleotides, the CDR3 is TGCAGTGCTAGAGACCTCAGGGGAGGGACTGAAGCTTTCTTT.

This clonotype occurred many times. The V call is TRBV11-2, the J call TRBJ2-3, with 8 bases lining up with TRBD2. The CDR3 is 15 residues long. Germline CDR1 SGHAT, CDR2 FQNNGV. V lost 5 bases and J lost 4; bases outside the gene matches: 8. CDR3 in DNA: TGTGCCAGCAGCCCGATCACGGGAGGGGCAGATACGCAGTATTTT. This encodes CASSPITGGADTQYF. The full variable domain, with the rest looked up from reference TRBV11-2 and TRBJ2-3, is EAGVAQSPRYKIIEKRQSVAFWCNPISGHATLYWYQQILGQGPKLLIQFQNNGVVDDSQLPKDRFSAERLKGVDSTLKIQPAKLEDSAVYLCASSPITGGADTQYFGPGTRLTVL.

The J gene is TRBJ2-2, the V gene TRBV12-5, with 7 bases lining up with TRBD2. With V trimmed by 1 base and J by 0 bases, 2 bases remained unmatched. Germline CDR1 is LGHNT and CDR2 is FRNRAP. The CDR3 is made up of 16 amino acids. The CDR3 spells CASGLGLAANTGELFF. The CDR3, as DNA: TGTGCTAGTGGTTTGGGACTAGCAGCGAACACCGGGGAGCTGTTTTTT. The whole variable domain, filled in from reference TRBV12-5 and TRBJ2-2, reads DARVTQTPRHKVTEMGQEVTMRCQPILGHNTVFWYRQTMMQGLELLAYFRNRAPLDDSGMPKDRFSAEMPDATLATLKIQPSEPRDSAVYFCASGLGLAANTGELFFGEGSRLTVL.

This clonotype was detected ten times or more. The chain is built from TRBV10-2 and TRBJ2-2, with 11 bases fitting TRBD1. Germline assignment: CDR1 WSHSY and CDR2 SAAADI. The CDR3 has 17 amino acids. Losses at the gene ends were 4 bases for V and 4 bases for J; bases not matched to a gene: 8. The CDR3 region has the DNA TGCGCCAGCAGTGGGGGGGACAGGGGGAAATTCACCGGGGAGCTGTTTTTT. It specifies CASSGGDRGKFTGELFF.

This clonotype was recorded many times. The chain combines TRBV3-1 with TRBJ2-7; TRBD2 might be the D (6 bases). Germline loops: CDR1 LGHDT, CDR2 YNNKEL (reference sequence). V dropped 5 bases and J dropped 2 bases, with 13 bases sitting between them. The CDR3 is 14 residues long. The CDR3 protein is CASSTTGGAYEQYF. The CDR3 DNA sequence: TGTGCCAGCAGCACAACGGGCGGGGCCTACGAGCAGTACTTC.

This clonotype has a count of ten or more. The rearrangement joins TRBV7-2 to TRBJ1-5; D remains ambiguous. The CDR3 sequence is 12 residues long. The V end was cut by 1 base, the J end by 7 bases, with 5 bases between. The V gene's germline CDR1 is SGHTA and CDR2 FQGNSA. The CDR3 loop is CASSLVGQPQHF. CDR3 DNA sequence: TGTGCCAGCAGCTTAGTTGGCCAGCCCCAGCATTTT.

Many counts were recorded for this clonotype. V gene TRBV6-2 or TRBV6-3 combines with J gene TRBJ1-1; no firm D call. Looked up from germline, CDR1 is MNHEY and CDR2 is SVGEGT. The CDR3 totals 12 residues. V lost 3 bases, J lost 10 bases, and 12 bases lay in between. CDR3 sequence: CASSYTGFGAFF. The CDR3 DNA is TGTGCCAGCAGTTATACGGGGTTCGGAGCTTTCTTT.

The table lists this clonotype with many counts. The rearrangement links TRBV28 to TRBJ2-5; the match to TRBD1 covers 11 bases. Looked up from germline, CDR1 is MDHEN and CDR2 is SYDVKM. V lost 0 bases to trimming and J lost 4 bases; unmatched junction nucleotides: 4. The CDR3 length is 16 residues. Written as DNA, the CDR3 is TGTGCCAGCAGTTTATGGGGGACAGGGGGAGGAGAGACCCAGTACTTC. It codes for CASSLWGTGGGETQYF. Full variable domain (remainder filled in from reference TRBV28 and TRBJ2-5): DVKVTQSSRYLVKRTGEKVFLECVQDMDHENMFWYRQDPGLGLRLIYFSYDVKMKEKGDIPEGYSVSREKKERFSLILESASTNQTSMYLCASSLWGTGGGETQYFGPGTRLLVL.

This clonotype was detected many times. The chain recombines TRBV24-1 with TRBJ2-3; TRBD2 matches at 9 bases. The CDR3 spans 16 residues. V gave up 6 bases and J gave up 3 bases; unmatched junction bases: 9. Germline V gene lookup returns CDR1 KGHDR and CDR2 SFDVKD. The CDR3 DNA follows: TGTGCCACCAGTCCGAAGTTAGCGGGAGATACAGATACGCAGTATTTT. The encoded protein is CATSPKLAGDTDTQYF.

This clonotype came up once. The chain links TRBV20-1 to TRBJ2-3; D is unclear. The germline gives CDR1 DFQATT, CDR2 SNEGSKA (reference sequence). The V and J ends lost 6 bases and 2 bases respectively, with 21 bases between them. The CDR3 runs 16 residues. Here the CDR3 DNA reads TGCAGTGCAACGAATTGGCGGATCAGTCCCACAGATACGCAGTATTTT. Translating gives CSATNWRISPTDTQYF.

This clonotype was found many times. The chain employs TRBV2 and TRBJ2-1; TRBD2 aligns across 8 bases. Germline V gives CDR1 SNHLY, CDR2 FYNNEI. The CDR3 totals 16 residues. The junction had 8 bases not matched to a gene; V was cut back by 5 bases and J by 2 bases. CDR3 region: CASSFQRELAYNEQFF. As DNA, the CDR3 is TGTGCCAGCAGTTTCCAGCGGGAGTTGGCCTACAATGAGCAGTTCTTC.

V gene TRBV11-2 combines with J gene TRBJ2-2, with D perhaps TRBD1 (5 bases). Trimming stripped 5 bases from V and 5 bases from J, with 12 bases between. Germline V gives CDR1 SGHAT, CDR2 FQNNGV. The CDR3 sequence is 14 residues long. This chain's CDR3 is CASSEGVVTGELFF. The CDR3 nucleotides read TGTGCCAGCAGCGAAGGGGTAGTTACCGGGGAGCTGTTTTTT.